This TCR beta chain was found in a study of T cell responses to AZD1222 COVID-19 vaccine. Trimming at V came to 3 bases and at J to 8 bases, leaving 9 bases not matched to a gene. CDR1 and CDR2 from the germline V gene are SGDLS and YYNGEE. CDR3 length: 14 residues. TCRdb's table, derived via immunoSEQ multiplex PCR, lists solely in-frame clones and lacks some. Of over 50,000 clones listed, around 80% were seen once; the top ten hold 26%. The V call is TRBV9, the J call TRBJ1-2; 8 bases agree with TRBD1. Sequencing was performed on peripheral blood, taken 28 days after the second AZD1222 dose. The TCR originated in an adult who received the AZD1222 COVID-19 vaccine. The CDR3 region has the DNA TGTGCCAGCAGCGCGTCCGGACAGGGTGGCGGCTACACCTTC. It is translated as CASSASGQGGGYTF.